Below are 27 T cell receptor beta chains sequenced from a single sample in a study of regulatory T cells in long-lasting Graves disease. To make TCR beta libraries, researchers used iRepertoire HTBI primers and Arm-PCR of CDR3 regions. MiXCR was run by TCRdb on the multiplex PCR reads, yielding one entry per CDR3 protein. The data contain about 470,000 distinct CDR3 sequences, more than 12% of them singletons. Time point meaning: newly diagnosed GD, antithyroid drugs for less than 3 months. Extracted RNA from PBMCs served as the source of the TCR library. The same sample was also studied in work on T cells in Graves' hyperthyroidism and ophthalmopathy.

Material: peripheral blood mononuclear cells (PBMCs), obtained at new diagnosis, from a patient treated with antithyroid drugs. These receptors were obtained from a woman aged 25 to 39 with Graves disease.

This clonotype showed up many times. The rearrangement joins TRBV7-6 to TRBJ2-1; D gene uncertain. Germline V CDR1 and CDR2: SGHVS, FNYEAQ. The V end was cut by 3 bases, the J end by 5 bases, with 11 bases between. This CDR3 is 14 amino acids long. CDR3 DNA sequence: TGTGCCAGCAGCTTCTCGGCGGCCCACAATGAGCAGTTCTTC. Its protein is CASSFSAAHNEQFF. The full variable domain, its missing parts supplied by reference TRBV7-6 and TRBJ2-1, is GAGVSQSPRYKVTKRGQDVALRCDPISGHVSLYWYRQALGQGPEFLTYFNYEAQQDKSGLPNDRFSAERPEGSISTLTIQRTEQRDSAMYRCASSFSAAHNEQFFGPGTRLTVL.

This clonotype was detected only a few times. The chain carries TRBV30 and TRBJ2-6; D gene uncertain. The V end was cut by 0 bases, the J end by 2 bases, with 8 bases between. This CDR3 spans 15 amino acids. The germline V gene encodes CDR1 GTSNPN and CDR2 SVGIG (reference sequence). For the CDR3, the DNA is TGTGCCTGGAGTGTACATATCCCTGGGGCCAACGTCCTGACTTTC. Protein: CAWSVHIPGANVLTF. Complete variable domain (other parts from reference TRBV30 and TRBJ2-6): SQTIHQWPATLVQPVGSPLSLECTVEGTSNPNLYWYRQAAGRGLQLLFYSVGIGQISSEVPQNLSASRPQDRQFILSSKKLLLSDSGFYLCAWSVHIPGANVLTFGAGSRLTVL.

This clonotype was picked up many times. The chain links TRBV5-1 to TRBJ2-7; 15 nucleotides align to TRBD2. Germline V CDR1 and CDR2: SGHRS, YFSETQ. The CDR3 totals 14 residues. Trimming removed 7 bases from V and 3 bases from J; junction bases left unmatched: 2. The CDR3 loop is CASGGLAGGYEQYF. DNA of the CDR3: TGCGCCAGCGGGGGACTAGCGGGGGGCTACGAGCAGTACTTC. Supplemented by reference TRBV5-1 and TRBJ2-7, the full variable domain reads KAGVTQTPRYLIKTRGQQVTLSCSPISGHRSVSWYQQTPGQGLQFLFEYFSETQRNKGNFPGRFSGRQFSNSRSEMNVSTLELGDSALYLCASGGLAGGYEQYFGPGTRLTVT.

This clonotype turned up a few times. The DNA for the CDR3 is TGCAGTGCTAGAGATGGGACAGGGAACAATGAGCAGTTCTTC. Its protein is CSARDGTGNNEQFF. The rearrangement links TRBV20-1 to TRBJ2-1, with 9 bases matching TRBD1. The CDR3 contains 14 residues. The V gene end was trimmed by 0 bases and the J gene end by 5 bases; junction bases not matched to a gene: 2. Germline CDR1 and CDR2: DFQATT and SNEGSKA (reference sequence).

The chain links TRBV7-3 to TRBJ2-2, with 8 bases fitting TRBD1. There are 18 residues in the CDR3. Germline V lookup: CDR1 SGHTA, CDR2 FQGTGA. The J segment lost 1 base and the V segment lost 6 bases, leaving 13 bases of the junction unmatched. The CDR3 sequence: CASSQGTGGLMNTGELFF. The CDR3 DNA is TGTGCCAGCAGTCAAGGGACAGGAGGCCTTATGAACACCGGGGAGCTGTTTTTT.

This clonotype came up many times. The chain uses TRBV7-9 and TRBJ2-5, with D unresolved. Trimming removed 1 base from V and 2 bases from J, with 5 bases in between. Germline-derived CDR1 and CDR2 are SEHNR and FQNEAQ (reference sequence). CDR3 length: 13 amino acids. CDR3 sequence (DNA): TGTGCCAGCAGCTTAGACCCACAAGAGACCCAGTACTTC. It specifies CASSLDPQETQYF.

In this sample, this clonotype turned up a few times. This chain joins TRBV6-5 and TRBJ1-5; D ambiguous. CDR3 length: 14 residues. With 4 bases removed from V and 4 bases from J, the gap between germline ends came to 11 bases. CDR1 is MNHEY and CDR2 is SVGAGI in the germline V gene. The CDR3 DNA reads as TGTGCCAGCAGTTCCCCGGTCCGTAATCAGCCCCAGCATTTT. Amino acids: CASSSPVRNQPQHF.

This clonotype has a count of ten or more. This chain uses TRBV4-1 with TRBJ1-1; a possible D gene is TRBD1 (6 bases). The CDR3 consists of 17 residues. With 0 bases removed from V and 3 bases from J, the gap between germline ends came to 17 bases. From germline, CDR1 is MGHRA and CDR2 YSYEKL. As DNA, the CDR3 is TGCGCCAGCAGCCAAGACAGAACACAGGGTTATGACACTGAAGCTTTCTTT. Translation: CASSQDRTQGYDTEAFF.

This clonotype was counted many times. The chain is built from TRBV27 and TRBJ2-7, with no clear D. The length of the CDR3 is 14 residues. Trimming shortened V by 4 bases and J by 4 bases, and 14 bases separated the two germline ends. Per germline, CDR1 MNHEY and CDR2 SMNVEV (reference sequence). This chain's CDR3 is CASSWALRPYEQYF. The CDR3 nucleotides are TGTGCCAGCAGTTGGGCGTTGCGGCCGTACGAGCAGTACTTC.

This clonotype was counted at least ten times. V usage is TRBV6-5 and J usage is TRBJ2-3; D unclear. The germline V and J ends were trimmed by 0 bases and 5 bases, with 12 bases remaining between them. From germline, CDR1 is MNHEY and CDR2 SVGAGI. CDR3 size: 15 residues. CDR3 in amino acids: CASSYSPGWGDTQYF. CDR3 DNA sequence: TGTGCCAGCAGTTACTCCCCCGGATGGGGAGATACGCAGTATTTT.

On this clonotype: This may be a read error: a much more frequent sequence differs by one nucleotide. This chain joins TRBV5-1 and TRBJ1-1, with TRBD1 matching over 9 bases. The CDR3 runs 19 residues. Looked up from germline, CDR1 is SGHRS and CDR2 is YFSETQ. In nucleotides, the CDR3 is TGCGCCAGCAGCTTAGTCTCTCCAGGGACAGGGACCATGAACACTAAAGCTTTCTTT. This gives the protein CASSLVSPGTGTMNTKAFF.

The gene calls are TRBV11-1 and TRBJ2-3, with 7 bases aligning to TRBD2. Germline lookup yields CDR1 SGHAT and CDR2 FQDESV (reference sequence). This CDR3 contains 15 residues. J lost 5 bases, V lost 4 bases, and 9 bases had no gene match. The CDR3 DNA is TGTGCCAGCAGCTCGACCGGGGTAGCGGGAGATACGCAGTATTTT. This translates into CASSSTGVAGDTQYF.

There are many counts of this clonotype. The chain is built from TRBV30 and TRBJ1-3; TRBD1 might be the D (6 bases). V gave up 0 bases and J gave up 4 bases, with 7 bases separating them. Germline-derived CDR1 and CDR2 are GTSNPN and SVGIG (reference sequence). The CDR3 length is 13 residues. CDR3 in amino acids: CAWSVGQGNTIYF. The CDR3 DNA reads as TGTGCCTGGAGTGTAGGACAGGGAAACACCATATATTTT.

The table lists this clonotype with a few counts. The V and J genes are TRBV19 and TRBJ1-1; no clear D gene. Germline-derived CDR1 and CDR2 are LNHDA and SQIVND (reference sequence). The CDR3 consists of 14 residues. Trimming left V 3 bases short and J 3 bases short, with 11 bases between. This CDR3 reads CASSMGRADTEAFF. The CDR3 DNA reads TGTGCCAGTAGTATGGGTCGGGCTGACACTGAAGCTTTCTTT.

In its sample, this clonotype was seen many times. Written as DNA, the CDR3 is TGCGCCAGCAGCTCCGCTCAGGGGTGGGCTAATGAAAAACTGTTTTTT. Residues: CASSSAQGWANEKLFF. V and J are TRBV5-1 and TRBJ1-4; weak D call: TRBD1 (6 bases). The V gene lost 3 bases and the J gene lost 3 bases, with 15 bases spanning the gap. Germline CDR1 reads SGHRS; CDR2 reads YFSETQ. There are 16 residues in the CDR3.

The table lists this clonotype with many counts. This chain joins TRBV24-1 and TRBJ2-1, with 7 nucleotides matching TRBD2. Germline CDR1 KGHDR, CDR2 SFDVKD. The CDR3 runs 12 residues. V dropped 10 bases and J dropped 7; count of bases not matched to a gene: 6. The CDR3: CATSGNLNEQFF. In DNA form, the CDR3 reads TGTGCCACAAGCGGGAACCTGAATGAGCAGTTCTTC.

This clonotype was recorded many times. This chain uses TRBV4-1 with TRBJ1-2; D remains unclear. Germline loops: CDR1 MGHRA, CDR2 YSYEKL. V lost 6 bases, J lost 0 bases, and 11 bases lay in between. The CDR3 loop spans 14 amino acids. The CDR3 coding sequence is TGCGCCAGCAGTCCATTGAAAGCTAACTATGGCTACACCTTC. Protein sequence: CASSPLKANYGYTF.

V and J are TRBV29-1 and TRBJ1-1; D possibly corresponds to TRBD1 (6 bases). V dropped 3 bases and J dropped 1 base, with 18 bases sitting between them. The germline V gene has CDR1 SQVTM and CDR2 ANQGSEA. This CDR3 comprises 16 residues. CDR3 nucleotide sequence: TGCAGCGTTGAGTTGCCGGACAGACCCTGGAACACTGAAGCTTTCTTT. Its translation: CSVELPDRPWNTEAFF. Full variable domain (rest looked up from reference TRBV29-1 and TRBJ1-1): SAVISQKPSRDICQRGTSLTIQCQVDSQVTMMFWYRQQPGQSLTLIATANQGSEATYESGFVIDKFPISRPNLTFSTLTVSNMSPEDSSIYLCSVELPDRPWNTEAFFGQGTRLTVV.

In this sample, this clonotype turned up many times. The chain recombines TRBV7-8 with TRBJ2-7, with 9 positions matching TRBD1. V gave up 1 base and J gave up 6 bases; unmatched junction bases: 13. Germline CDR1 is SGHVS and CDR2 is FQNEAQ. This CDR3 has 17 amino acids. The CDR3 DNA is TGTGCCAGCAGCTTAGAGGGGCTGGGGACAGGGACGCGCGAGCAGTACTTC. It is translated as CASSLEGLGTGTREQYF.

This clonotype has a handful of counts. The chain links TRBV12-3 or TRBV12-4 to TRBJ2-7, with 7 bases lining up with TRBD2. There are 14 residues in the CDR3. V dropped 5 bases and J dropped 2; count of bases not matched to a gene: 6. The CDR3 DNA follows: TGTGCCAGCAGTGAAACTAGCGAGGCCTACGAGCAGTACTTC. Protein sequence: CASSETSEAYEQYF.

This clonotype was seen more than once but under ten times. The chain employs TRBV5-1 and TRBJ2-5; a weak D match, TRBD1 (6 bases). The CDR3 is 15 amino acids. Germline loops: CDR1 SGHRS, CDR2 YFSETQ. Trimming took 2 bases from V and 2 from J, leaving 13 bases between them. The DNA of the CDR3 is TGCGCCAGCAGCTTAGGGGCAGGGACACAAGAGACCCAGTACTTC. Translated, it gives CASSLGAGTQETQYF.

At least ten counts were recorded for this clonotype. J is TRBJ1-2 and V is TRBV28, with 7 bases identical to TRBD1. This CDR3 has 15 amino acids. Looked up from germline, CDR1 is MDHEN and CDR2 is SYDVKM. The trim removed 5 bases at V and 5 bases at J, leaving 11 bases unmatched. CDR3 in amino acids: CASSTSGTESYGYTF. In nucleotides, the CDR3 is TGTGCCAGCAGTACTTCCGGGACAGAATCATATGGCTACACCTTC.

This clonotype was seen repeatedly, ten times or more. Written as DNA, the CDR3 is TGTGCCAGCAGGAGGACCCAGGGCGAGCAGTACTTC. Translated, it gives CASRRTQGEQYF. This chain links TRBV6-1 with TRBJ2-7; maybe TRBD1 (5 bases). V lost 6 bases, J lost 6 bases, and 12 bases lay in between. CDR1 and CDR2 (germline): MNHNS, SASEGT. This CDR3 is built from 12 residues.

This clonotype was seen repeatedly, ten times or more. This sequence joins TRBV6-1 and TRBJ2-5, with 11 bases aligning to TRBD2. J gave up 3 bases and V 3 bases, and 9 bases lay outside the gene matches. Germline lookup yields CDR1 MNHNS and CDR2 SASEGT. This CDR3 contains 17 residues. The CDR3 DNA is TGTGCCAGCAGTGATGGGGGACTAGCGGAGGGCGAAGAGACCCAGTACTTC. As protein: CASSDGGLAEGEETQYF.

The chain joins TRBV7-9 to TRBJ2-3; no firm D call. Germline CDR1 SEHNR, CDR2 FQNEAQ (reference sequence). The V end was cut by 3 bases, the J end by 11 bases, with 24 bases between. The CDR3 is made up of 16 amino acids. Here the CDR3 DNA reads TGTGCCAGCAGCTTTTTAAACCCCAAGCAGGCCAATAAGCAGTATTTT. The encoded protein is CASSFLNPKQANKQYF.

This clonotype came up many times. The chain couples TRBV19 to TRBJ1-1, with D unresolved. The V gene's germline CDR1 is LNHDA and CDR2 SQIVND (reference sequence). The CDR3 is 8 amino acids. The V end was cut by 9 bases, the J end by 4 bases, with 0 bases between. The CDR3 protein is CASTEAFF. In nucleotides, the CDR3 is TGTGCCAGCACTGAAGCTTTCTTT. Drawing the rest from reference TRBV19 and TRBJ1-1, the complete variable domain is DGGITQSPKYLFRKEGQNVTLSCEQNLNHDAMYWYRQDPGQGLRLIYYSQIVNDFQKGDIAEGYSVSREKKESFPLTVTSAQKNPTAFYLCASTEAFFGQGTRLTVV.

The chain employs TRBV12-3 or TRBV12-4 and TRBJ2-3, with D unresolved. The end of the DNA fits TRBJ1-1 better, so the J call may be wrong. This CDR3 has 12 amino acids. The DNA of the CDR3 is TGTGCCAGCAGTTTAGCAGGACTACAAGCTTTCTTT. It encodes CASSLAGLQAFF.